The next 21 T cell receptor beta chains were all read from a single sample in a study of T cell clonality in common variable immunodeficiency. Produced via immunoSEQ multiplex PCR; TCRdb's table is partial and in-frame only. This sample has under 50,000 clones, each found more than once. Input material: peripheral blood mononuclear cells. These receptors came from a person aged 18 to 75 in good health.

This clone occurred many times. The read halts 3 residues ahead of the CDR3 end, with the missing end drawn from the germline J gene. The rearrangement joins TRBV5-3 to TRBJ2-7, with D perhaps matching TRBD1 (6 bases). TRBV5-3 is given ORF status, its function remaining uncertain. The V and J ends lost 0 bases and 0 bases respectively, with 7 bases between them. This CDR3 is built from 14 residues. CDR3 in amino acids: CARSLGGLSYEQYF. The CDR3 DNA, read in part, is TGTGCCAGAAGCTTGGGGGGGCTCTCCTACGAG.

This clone was observed many times. The CDR3 goes on 3 residues after the read ends, and that part is filled in from the germline J gene. The chain joins TRBV20-1 to TRBJ2-3; possible D gene TRBD1, 6 bases. Germline lookup yields CDR1 DFQATT and CDR2 SNEGSKA (reference sequence). The germline V and J ends were trimmed by 0 bases and 2 bases, with 12 bases remaining between them. The CDR3 runs 15 residues. The CDR3 sequence: CSAREGARSTDTQYF. CDR3 DNA (partial): TGCAGTGCTAGAGAGGGGGCGCGCTCCACAGATACG.

This clone was counted ten times or more. The read halts 3 residues ahead of the CDR3 end, with the missing end drawn from the germline J gene. This chain uses TRBV18 with TRBJ1-3, with D possibly TRBD1 on 6 matching bases. Trimming removed 3 bases from V and 4 bases from J, with 13 bases in between. The CDR3 totals 15 residues. Germline V lookup: CDR1 KGHSH, CDR2 LQKENI. CDR3: CASSPVGQGGNTIYF. Incomplete CDR3 DNA: TGTGCCAGCTCACCCGTCGGCCAGGGGGGAAACACC.

This clone has a count of ten or more. From the germline J gene comes the end of the CDR3, since the read stops 3 residues before it. V and J are TRBV28 and TRBJ1-5, with D possibly being TRBD1 (6 bases). V was shortened by 4 bases and J by 6 bases, with 13 bases between the two germline ends. The CDR3 covers 14 residues. Germline CDR1 and CDR2: MDHEN and SYDVKM. Partial CDR3 DNA: TGTGCCAGCAGTTCCCATCAGGGGACTCAGCCC. Translating it yields CASSSHQGTQP. The full CDR3 reads CASSSHQGTQPQHF.

The table lists this clone with many counts. The observed sequence ends 3 residues before the CDR3 terminus, with the missing tail filled in from the germline J gene. The chain uses TRBV18 and TRBJ2-2; TRBD2 agrees at 9 bases. After removal of 0 bases from V and 0 bases from J, the junction contained 8 bases not matched to a gene. Germline V gene lookup returns CDR1 KGHSH and CDR2 LQKENI. The CDR3 totals 19 residues. The CDR3 bases that were read are TGTGCCAGCTCACCACCTTTCGAGACTAGCGGTTCGAACACCGGGGAG. Protein sequence: CASSPPFETSGSNTGE. The CDR3 in its entirety is CASSPPFETSGSNTGELFF.

In this sample, this clone turned up many times. This CDR3 reads CSASMGLEGYNEQFF. The CDR3 bases that were read are TGCAGTGCTAGTATGGGACTAGAGGGTTATAATGAG. V gene TRBV20-1 combines with J gene TRBJ2-1, with 8 bases identical to TRBD2. Read sequence stops 3 residues before the CDR3 end, and the germline J gene provides the missing end. Germline CDR1 reads DFQATT; CDR2 reads SNEGSKA (reference sequence). V was pared by 3 bases and J by 7 bases, with 11 bases of the junction left unmatched. The CDR3 length is 15 residues.

This clone was detected ten times or more. Coverage ceases 3 residues before the CDR3 finishes, and the germline J gene fills in the end. V gene TRBV6-1 combines with J gene TRBJ1-1; D is perhaps TRBD1 (5 bases). The CDR3 has 15 amino acids. CDR1 is MNHNS and CDR2 is SASEGT in the germline V gene. Incomplete CDR3 DNA: TGTGCCAGCAGTGATTTGGGGTGGGGGGTTGGAGAA. It is translated as CASSDLGWGVGE. The entire CDR3 is CASSDLGWGVGEAFF.

The sample holds many counts of this clone. Read sequence stops 3 residues before the CDR3 end, and the germline J gene provides the missing end. The rearrangement links TRBV5-1 to TRBJ2-5, with 10 bases fitting TRBD2. The J segment lost 4 bases and the V segment lost 2 bases, leaving 5 bases of the junction unmatched. The germline CDR1 and CDR2 sequences are SGHRS and YFSETQ. The CDR3 runs to 15 residues. The CDR3 protein is CASSLAGGPGETQYF. The sequenced part of the CDR3 DNA is TGCGCCAGCAGCTTAGCGGGGGGGCCCGGAGAGACC. Complete variable domain (other parts from reference TRBV5-1 and TRBJ2-5): KAGVTQTPRYLIKTRGQQVTLSCSPISGHRSVSWYQQTPGQGLQFLFEYFSETQRNKGNFPGRFSGRQFSNSRSEMNVSTLELGDSALYLCASSLAGGPGETQYFGPGTRLLVL.

This clone appeared many times. The CDR3 end falls 3 residues outside the read, so it is completed with the germline J gene. The same CDR3 is also encoded by other DNA sequences in this sample. V usage is TRBV10-3 and J usage is TRBJ2-3, with 7 bases fitting TRBD2. Germline V gene sequence: CDR1 ENHRY, CDR2 SYGVKD. Trimming removed 5 bases from V and 0 bases from J; junction bases left unmatched: 14. The CDR3 consists of 18 residues. The covered CDR3 bases are TGTGCCATCAGTCTCGTCCAGCGGGGAACTTCTAGCACAGATACG. This gives the protein CAISLVQRGTSSTDT. In full, the CDR3 reads CAISLVQRGTSSTDTQYF.

This clone was seen at least ten times. The read ends 3 residues early relative to the CDR3; the germline J gene fills the gap. The chain uses TRBV11-3 and TRBJ2-3, with 9 bases that match TRBD2. The germline V gene has CDR1 SGHNT and CDR2 YENEEA. The V segment lost 4 bases and the J segment 2 bases; nucleotides outside the gene matches: 1. The CDR3 contains 14 residues. CDR3 amino acids: CASSSSGNTDTQYF. CDR3 DNA (partial): TGTGCCAGCAGCTCTAGCGGGAACACAGATACG.

In its sample, this clone was seen many times. The CDR3 is cut off 3 residues early in the read; its end comes from the germline J gene. V and J are TRBV20-1 and TRBJ2-7; 10 bases match TRBD1. Germline V gene sequence: CDR1 DFQATT, CDR2 SNEGSKA (reference sequence). The CDR3 runs to 15 residues. J gave up 1 base and V 1 base, and 4 bases lay outside the gene matches. This CDR3 reads CSARVWTGGSYEQYF. The part of the CDR3 DNA that was read is TGCAGTGCTAGAGTGTGGACAGGGGGTTCCTACGAG.

This clone was recorded many times. CDR3 bases read: TGTGCCAGCAGCGAGGGGACTAGCAGCAGGAACGAG. Protein product: CASSEGTSSRNE. The entire CDR3 protein is CASSEGTSSRNEQYF. This rearrangement joins TRBV5-6 to TRBJ2-7; 9 bases are shared with TRBD2. The observed sequence ends 3 residues before the CDR3 terminus, with the missing tail filled in from the germline J gene. The ends lost 4 bases at V and 5 bases at J; junction bases unmatched: 10. The CDR3 covers 15 residues. The germline V gene encodes CDR1 SGHDT and CDR2 YYEEEE. Full variable domain (outside the CDR3, taken from reference TRBV5-6 and TRBJ2-7): DAGVTQSPTHLIKTRGQQVTLRCSPKSGHDTVSWYQQALGQGPQFIFQYYEEEERQRGNFPDRFSGHQFPNYSSELNVNALLLGDSALYLCASSEGTSSRNEQYFGPGTRLTVT.

This clone was observed at least ten times. The read falls 3 residues short of the CDR3 end, and the missing part is taken from the germline J gene. The V and J genes are TRBV6-2 or TRBV6-3 and TRBJ1-5; TRBD1 matches at 7 bases. With 8 bases clipped from V and 6 bases from J, the junction kept 7 bases outside the gene matches. The CDR3 is 13 amino acids. Germline CDR1 and CDR2: MNHEY and SVGEGT. Here the CDR3 reads CASQGQPGQPQHF. Partial CDR3 DNA: TGTGCCAGCCAGGGACAGCCGGGTCAGCCC.

This clone was observed many times. The CDR3 extends 3 residues past the end of the read, so its final part is completed from the germline J gene. The chain recombines TRBV24-1 with TRBJ1-5; maybe TRBD1 (5 bases). The germline V and J ends were trimmed by 5 bases and 3 bases, with 13 bases remaining between them. Germline CDR1 KGHDR, CDR2 SFDVKD. This CDR3 region has 15 residues. The CDR3 loop reads CATSGRQGNNQPQHF. CDR3 bases read: TGTGCCACCAGTGGGAGGCAGGGAAACAATCAGCCC.

This clone was observed at least ten times. The read ends 3 residues shy of where the CDR3 ends; the end is completed using the germline J gene. The gene calls are TRBV10-1 and TRBJ1-1; D might be TRBD1 (5 bases). CDR1 and CDR2 (germline): WNHNN, SYGVQD (reference sequence). The CDR3 covers 13 residues. V lost 6 bases and J 3 bases, leaving 11 bases between the germline ends. The CDR3 DNA, read in part, is TGCGCCAGCAGGTCAGGGCTCTACACTGAA. It is translated as CASRSGLYTE. The entire CDR3 protein is CASRSGLYTEAFF.

This clone was seen at least ten times. The CDR3 end falls 3 residues outside the read, so it is completed with the germline J gene. The chain couples TRBV9 to TRBJ2-3; no clear D gene. The CDR3 has 16 residues. Germline V gives CDR1 SGDLS, CDR2 YYNGEE. Deletions cut 4 bases from V and 0 bases from J, with 15 bases between. This chain's CDR3 is CASSSRLADSTDTQYF. The CDR3 bases that were read are TGTGCCAGCAGCTCCCGGTTAGCAGACAGCACAGATACG. Full variable domain (rest looked up from reference TRBV9 and TRBJ2-3): DSGVTQTPKHLITATGQRVTLRCSPRSGDLSVYWYQQSLDQGLQFLIQYYNGEERAKGNILERFSAQQFPDLHSELNLSSLELGDSALYFCASSSRLADSTDTQYFGPGTRLTVL.

This clone showed up many times. The CDR3 end lies 3 residues beyond the end of the read and is filled in from the germline J gene. The gene calls are TRBV12-3 or TRBV12-4 and TRBJ2-1; 8 nucleotides align to TRBD2. There are 15 residues in the CDR3. V lost 7 bases and J lost 7; bases outside the gene matches: 12. The CDR3 DNA, read in part, is TGTGCCAGCACTCATATTCGGGGGGGTGCAAATGAG. This translates into CASTHIRGGANE. The CDR3, in full, reads CASTHIRGGANEQFF.

The sample holds many counts of this clone. The read ends 3 residues early relative to the CDR3; the germline J gene fills the gap. The chain uses TRBV20-1 and TRBJ1-4; 10 bases agree with TRBD1. Per germline, CDR1 DFQATT and CDR2 SNEGSKA (reference sequence). V gave up 5 bases and J gave up 4 bases; unmatched junction bases: 1. This CDR3 region has 13 residues. The CDR3 reads CSAGQGDNEKLFF. The sequenced CDR3 bases are TGCAGTGCTGGACAGGGGGATAATGAAAAA.

There are many counts of this clone. The DNA ends 3 residues before the CDR3 does, and the rest of the CDR3 is filled in from the germline J gene. V is TRBV10-1 and J is TRBJ2-3; 13 nucleotides match TRBD2. The CDR3 totals 17 residues. Trimming cost V 5 bases and J 2 bases; bases outside gene matches: 7. Germline CDR1 WNHNN, CDR2 SYGVQD (reference sequence). CDR3 amino acids: CASSSGLAGTFTDTQYF. Incomplete CDR3 DNA: TGCGCCAGCAGTTCGGGACTAGCGGGAACTTTCACAGATACG.

This clone has at least ten counts. The observed sequence ends 3 residues before the CDR3 terminus, with the missing tail filled in from the germline J gene. The genes are TRBV20-1 and TRBJ2-6; 12 nucleotides line up with TRBD2. Germline V gene lookup returns CDR1 DFQATT and CDR2 SNEGSKA (reference sequence). The CDR3 is made up of 18 amino acids. The J segment lost 2 bases and the V segment lost 1 base, leaving 6 bases of the junction unmatched. Partial CDR3 DNA: TGCAGTGCTAGAGGACTAGCGGGAGTCCGGACTGGGGCCAACGTC. It translates to CSARGLAGVRTGANV. The CDR3 in full is CSARGLAGVRTGANVLTF.

This clone was recorded many times. Sequencing ends 3 residues short of the CDR3 end; the germline J gene provides the rest. The chain joins TRBV4-2 to TRBJ1-4; 7 bases are a match to TRBD1. Per the germline V gene, CDR1 is LGHNA and CDR2 is YNFKEQ. Trimming at V came to 0 bases and at J to 5 bases, leaving 3 bases not matched to a gene. The CDR3 sequence is 15 residues long. The CDR3 DNA, read in part, is TGTGCCAGCAGCCAAGATGGGACAGAGAATGAAAAA. This translates into CASSQDGTENEK. The CDR3 reads in full as CASSQDGTENEKLFF.